This T cell receptor (beta chain) is from a study of OX40 agonist ivuxolimab in advanced cancers. Looking at the study overall: Three patients showed partial responses: one hepatocellular carcinoma and two cutaneous melanoma cases. General study points: More expanded clones were seen, on average, in CD8+ T cells than in CD4+. There was clonal expansion of CD4+ and CD8+ blood T cells by week 6 at 0.1 to 3.0 mg/kg.

CDR1 LNHNV and CDR2 YYDKDF come from the germline V gene (reference sequence). V was pared by 0 bases and J by 7 bases, with 10 bases between. This CDR3 region has 14 residues. Produced via immunoSEQ multiplex PCR; TCRdb's table is partial and in-frame only. The sample records 8,500 to 14,000 clones, 77% being singletons. Turning to this clone: Antigen: not known.

The chain employs TRBV15 and TRBJ2-1; D unclear. The sequence came from an adult with an advanced solid tumor such as melanoma, head and neck, liver or kidney cancer. The sequencing here drew on CD4+ or CD8+ T cells sorted from blood, taken in a trial of the OX40 agonist ivuxolimab. The CDR3 loop reads CATSREVSRNEQFF. Written as DNA, the CDR3 is TGTGCCACCAGCAGAGAAGTTAGCAGGAATGAGCAGTTCTTC.